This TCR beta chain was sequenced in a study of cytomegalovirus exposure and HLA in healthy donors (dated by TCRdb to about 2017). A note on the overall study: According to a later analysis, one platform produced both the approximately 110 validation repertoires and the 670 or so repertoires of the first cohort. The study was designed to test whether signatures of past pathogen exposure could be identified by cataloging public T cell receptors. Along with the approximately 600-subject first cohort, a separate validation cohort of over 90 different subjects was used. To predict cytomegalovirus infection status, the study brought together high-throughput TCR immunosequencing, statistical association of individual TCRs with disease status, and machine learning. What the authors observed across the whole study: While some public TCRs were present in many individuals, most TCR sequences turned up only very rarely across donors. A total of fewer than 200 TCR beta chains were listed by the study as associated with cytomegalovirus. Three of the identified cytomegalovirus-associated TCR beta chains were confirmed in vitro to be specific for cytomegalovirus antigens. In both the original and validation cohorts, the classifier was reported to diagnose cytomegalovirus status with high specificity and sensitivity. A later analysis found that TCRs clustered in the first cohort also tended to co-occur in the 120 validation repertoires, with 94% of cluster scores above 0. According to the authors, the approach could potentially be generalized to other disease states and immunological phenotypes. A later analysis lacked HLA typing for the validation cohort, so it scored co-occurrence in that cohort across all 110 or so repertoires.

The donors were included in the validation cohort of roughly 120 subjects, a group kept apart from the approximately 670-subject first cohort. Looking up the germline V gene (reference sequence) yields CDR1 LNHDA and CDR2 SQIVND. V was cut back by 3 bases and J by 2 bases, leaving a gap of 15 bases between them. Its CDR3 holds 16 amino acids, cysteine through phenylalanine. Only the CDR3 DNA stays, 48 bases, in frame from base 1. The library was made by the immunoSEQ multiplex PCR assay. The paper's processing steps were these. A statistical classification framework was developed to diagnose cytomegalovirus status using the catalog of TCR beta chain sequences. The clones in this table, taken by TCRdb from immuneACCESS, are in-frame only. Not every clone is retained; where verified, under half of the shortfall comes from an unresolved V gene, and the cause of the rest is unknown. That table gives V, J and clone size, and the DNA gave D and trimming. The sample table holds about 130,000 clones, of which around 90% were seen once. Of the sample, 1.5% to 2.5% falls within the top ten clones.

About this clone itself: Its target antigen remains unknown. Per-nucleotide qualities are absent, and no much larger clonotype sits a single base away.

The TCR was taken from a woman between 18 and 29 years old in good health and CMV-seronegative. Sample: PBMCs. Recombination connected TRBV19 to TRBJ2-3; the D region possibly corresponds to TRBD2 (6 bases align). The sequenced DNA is TGTGCCAGTAGTATCTTGGGAGGATCCCCCACAGATACGCAGTATTTT. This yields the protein CASSILGGSPTDTQYF. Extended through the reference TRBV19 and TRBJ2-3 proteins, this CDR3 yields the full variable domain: DGGITQSPKYLFRKEGQNVTLSCEQNLNHDAMYWYRQDPGQGLRLIYYSQIVNDFQKGDIAEGYSVSREKKESFPLTVTSAQKNPTAFYLCASSILGGSPTDTQYFGPGTRLTVL.